The source of this T cell receptor beta chain is a study of blood T cell repertoires in COVID-19. V shed 0 bases, J shed 3 bases, and the junction held 2 bases outside the gene matches. Germline loops: CDR1 SGDLS, CDR2 YYNGEE. CDR3 length equals 15 residues. Profiling relied on immunoSEQ multiplex PCR, and the TCRdb table lists in-frame clones only, not all of them. Counted here are about 340,000 clones, 87% occurring once; the ten biggest clones make up just under 6.5%. The J gene is TRBJ1-2, the V gene TRBV9; 10 positions agree with TRBD1. The sample consisted of peripheral blood. This TCR came from a woman in her fifties or sixties with COVID-19, enrolled during active disease. The CDR3 bases are TGTGCCAGCAGCGTAGCGACAGGGGGCTACTATGGCTACACCTTC. It yields the protein CASSVATGGYYGYTF.